This T cell receptor (beta chain) was observed in a study of identical twins. Germline V CDR1 and CDR2: MNHEY, SVGEGT. The J segment lost 5 bases and the V segment lost 4 bases, leaving 12 bases of the junction unmatched. This CDR3 is built from 16 residues. In the case of this clonotype: Its antigen is undetermined.

General study results and limits: Insertions ran lower in abundant cord blood beta clonotypes, though not in memory repertoires. Conclusions came from cross-sectional statistical analysis, not from following the same donors.

TCRdb re-derived calls from the 5' RACE reads in MiXCR, one entry per CDR3 protein. The table has fewer than 900,000 distinct CDR3 sequences, 15% to 20% seen once. The sample was also reused in another study, on T cells expressing NK-cell markers. That source reports: Questions lingered over whether expanded NKG2C+ T cell clones were HCMV-specific.

The sequenced sample consisted of PBMCs. This receptor was identified in a woman aged 18-29 years in good health. The gene calls are TRBV6-2 or TRBV6-3 and TRBJ2-5; 8 bases line up with TRBD2. The CDR3 loop reads CASSSRTSRRVETQYF. The CDR3 nucleotides are TGTGCCAGCAGTTCCCGGACTAGCCGTAGAGTTGAGACCCAGTACTTC.